This TCR beta chain is from a study of T cells in Graves' hyperthyroidism and ophthalmopathy. CDR1 and CDR2 (germline): SGDLS, YYNGEE. Trimming stripped 0 bases from V and 4 bases from J, with 9 bases between. The CDR3 is made up of 14 amino acids. This clonotype turned up a few times. Its matching antigen is unknown. RNA transcripts served as the template for amplifying TCR beta CDR3 regions. Carried out on the TCR CDR3, a first-round RT-PCR used the HTBI primer set. MiXCR, run by TCRdb on the multiplex PCR reads, gives a single entry per CDR3 protein. The data hold about 530,000 distinct CDR3 sequences, with roughly 17% observed a single time. Regarding the study as a whole: Before onset, by a median of around 6.1 months, the model predicted ophthalmopathy.

Isolation of PBMCs was performed on roughly 9 ml fresh peripheral blood. The chain couples TRBV9 to TRBJ2-3; D gene unclear. Sequencing was performed on blood. The sequence derives from a woman younger than 30 with Graves' ophthalmopathy. The CDR3: CASSVVWSADTQYF. As DNA, the CDR3 is TGTGCCAGCAGCGTAGTGTGGAGTGCAGATACGCAGTATTTT.